The TCR beta chain described here comes from a study of T cell responses to AZD1222 COVID-19 vaccine. Remarks on this clone: The antigen is not known.

Germline CDR1 ENHRY, CDR2 SYGVKD. CDR3 length: 12 residues. Trimming cost V 8 bases and J 2 bases; bases outside gene matches: 2. Whole-study findings and limits: Compared with day 0, the breadth and depth of the Spike-specific TCR repertoire rose significantly after two doses of AZD1222.

The protocol was immunoSEQ multiplex PCR, while the TCRdb copy is restricted to in-frame clones and leaves out a portion. The sample holds approximately 100,000 clones, about 92% seen once. This TCR derives from an adult in good health. The chain couples TRBV10-3 to TRBJ1-2; 7 positions match TRBD1. This specimen consisted of peripheral blood, obtained on day 0 of AZD1222 vaccination. The CDR3 bases are TGTGCCATCCAGGGACAGAACTATGGCTACACCTTC. Protein sequence: CAIQGQNYGYTF.